The T cell receptor beta chain under discussion was sequenced for a study of shared clonotypes between healthy human individuals. Repertoires were generated with immunoSEQ multiplex PCR, while TCRdb's copy carries only in-frame clones and drops some. The data hold more than 1.2 million clones, with 98% observed a single time. Germline loops: CDR1 LGHNA, CDR2 YSLEER. The V end lost 0 bases, the J end lost 6 bases, and 21 bases lay between the germline ends. The CDR3 length is 17 residues. The chain carries TRBV4-3 and TRBJ2-7, with D perhaps TRBD2 (6 bases). The TCR sequence derives from a man aged 25 to 40 in good health. Sequencing used naive CD4+ T cells sorted from blood. The subset is: CD45RA+ positively selected. The CDR3 sequence: CASSQEDSGDTPFEQYF. The CDR3 bases are TGCGCCAGCAGCCAAGAAGATTCGGGGGATACTCCTTTCGAGCAGTACTTC.